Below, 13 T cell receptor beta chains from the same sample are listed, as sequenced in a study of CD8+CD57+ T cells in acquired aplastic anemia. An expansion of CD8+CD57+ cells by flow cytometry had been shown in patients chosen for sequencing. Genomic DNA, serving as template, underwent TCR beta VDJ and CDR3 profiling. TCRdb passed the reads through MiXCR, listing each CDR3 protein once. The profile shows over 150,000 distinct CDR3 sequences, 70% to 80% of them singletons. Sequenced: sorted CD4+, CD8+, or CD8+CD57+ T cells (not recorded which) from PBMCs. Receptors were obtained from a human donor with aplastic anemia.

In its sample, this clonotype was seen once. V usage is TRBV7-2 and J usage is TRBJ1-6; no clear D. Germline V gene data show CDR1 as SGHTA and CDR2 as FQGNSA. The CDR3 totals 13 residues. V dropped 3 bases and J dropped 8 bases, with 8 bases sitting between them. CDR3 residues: CASSFYGDSPLHF. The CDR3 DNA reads TGTGCCAGCAGCTTTTACGGTGATTCACCCCTCCACTTT.

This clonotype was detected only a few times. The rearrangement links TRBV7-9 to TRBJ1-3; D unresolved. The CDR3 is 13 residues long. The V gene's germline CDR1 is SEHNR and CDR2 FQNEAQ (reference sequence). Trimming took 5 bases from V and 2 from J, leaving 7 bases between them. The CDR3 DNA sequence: TGTGCCAGCAGCCCAGTCACTGGAAACACCATATATTTT. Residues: CASSPVTGNTIYF.

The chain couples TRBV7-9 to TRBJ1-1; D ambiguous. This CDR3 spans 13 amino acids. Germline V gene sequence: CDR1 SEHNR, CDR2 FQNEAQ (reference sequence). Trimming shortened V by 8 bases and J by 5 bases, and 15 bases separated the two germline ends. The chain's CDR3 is CASALPAVTEAFF. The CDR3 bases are TGTGCCAGCGCTCTTCCTGCGGTGACTGAAGCTTTCTTT.

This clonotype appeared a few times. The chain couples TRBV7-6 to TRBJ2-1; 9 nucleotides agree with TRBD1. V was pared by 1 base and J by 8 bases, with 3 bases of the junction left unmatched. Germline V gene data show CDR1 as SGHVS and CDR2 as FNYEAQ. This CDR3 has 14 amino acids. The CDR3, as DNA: TGTGCCAGCAGCTTAGGGACAGGGGTTTATGAGCAGTTCTTC. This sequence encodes CASSLGTGVYEQFF.

The CDR3 bases are TGTGCCAGCAGAACCGGGACTAGCGCCTACGAGCAGTACTTC. Encoded protein: CASRTGTSAYEQYF. V gene TRBV28 combines with J gene TRBJ2-7; TRBD2 aligns across 10 bases. Trimming at V came to 6 bases and at J to 2 bases, leaving 4 bases not matched to a gene. The germline V gene has CDR1 MDHEN and CDR2 SYDVKM. This CDR3 contains 14 residues.

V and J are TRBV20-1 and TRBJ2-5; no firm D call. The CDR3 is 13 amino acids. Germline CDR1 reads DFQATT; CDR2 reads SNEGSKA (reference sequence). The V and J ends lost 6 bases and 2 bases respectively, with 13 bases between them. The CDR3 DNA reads TGCAGTGCGGTCCTGAACAGTCAAGAGACCCAGTACTTC. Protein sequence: CSAVLNSQETQYF.

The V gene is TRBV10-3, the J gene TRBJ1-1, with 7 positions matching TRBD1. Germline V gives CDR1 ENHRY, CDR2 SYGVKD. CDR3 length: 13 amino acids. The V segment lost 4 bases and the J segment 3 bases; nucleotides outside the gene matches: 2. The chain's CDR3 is CAISGDRDTEAFF. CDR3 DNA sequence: TGTGCCATCAGTGGAGACAGGGACACTGAAGCTTTCTTT.

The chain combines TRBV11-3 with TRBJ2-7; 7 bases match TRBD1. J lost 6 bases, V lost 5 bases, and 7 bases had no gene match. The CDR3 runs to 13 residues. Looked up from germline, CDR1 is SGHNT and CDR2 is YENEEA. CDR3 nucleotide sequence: TGTGCCAGCAGCCACGATGACAGGGTCGAGCAGTACTTC. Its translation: CASSHDDRVEQYF. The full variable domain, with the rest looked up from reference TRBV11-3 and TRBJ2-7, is EAGVVQSPRYKIIEKKQPVAFWCNPISGHNTLYWYLQNLGQGPELLIRYENEEAVDDSQLPKDRFSAERLKGVDSTLKIQPAELGDSAVYLCASSHDDRVEQYFGPGTRLTVT.

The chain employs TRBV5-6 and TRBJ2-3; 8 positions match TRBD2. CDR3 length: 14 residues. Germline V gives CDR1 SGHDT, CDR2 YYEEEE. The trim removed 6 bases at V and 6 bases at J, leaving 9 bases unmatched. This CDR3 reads CASIAGGSPDTQYF. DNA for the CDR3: TGTGCCAGCATCGCGGGGGGCAGCCCGGATACGCAGTATTTT.

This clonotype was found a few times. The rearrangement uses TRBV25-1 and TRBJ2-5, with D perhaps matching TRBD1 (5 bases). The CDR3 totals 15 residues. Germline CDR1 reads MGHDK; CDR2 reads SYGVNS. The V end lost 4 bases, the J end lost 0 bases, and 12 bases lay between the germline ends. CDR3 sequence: CASSADRQYQETQYF. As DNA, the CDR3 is TGTGCCAGCAGTGCCGACAGACAGTACCAAGAGACCCAGTACTTC.

The CDR3 sequence: CASQFGRAGTDTQYF. The CDR3 DNA reads TGTGCCAGCCAATTCGGGAGGGCCGGCACAGATACGCAGTATTTT. V is TRBV2 and J is TRBJ2-3, with 8 bases lining up with TRBD2. Germline values: CDR1 SNHLY, CDR2 FYNNEI. V gave up 8 bases and J gave up 1 base; unmatched junction bases: 8. The CDR3 spans 15 residues. Using reference TRBV2 and TRBJ2-3 for the parts outside the CDR3, the full variable domain is EPEVTQTPSHQVTQMGQEVILRCVPISNHLYFYWYRQILGQKVEFLVSFYNNEISEKSEIFDDQFSVERPDGSNFTLKIRSTKLEDSAMYFCASQFGRAGTDTQYFGPGTRLTVL.

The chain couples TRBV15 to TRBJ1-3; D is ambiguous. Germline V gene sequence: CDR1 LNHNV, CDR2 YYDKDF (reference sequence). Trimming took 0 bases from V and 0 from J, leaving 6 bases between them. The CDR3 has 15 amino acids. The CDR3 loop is CATSRDGNSGNTIYF. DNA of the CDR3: TGTGCCACCAGCAGAGATGGCAACTCTGGAAACACCATATATTTT.

The CDR3 nucleotides are TGTGCCAGCATAACGCTGGGGGAGACCCAGTACTTC. It is translated as CASITLGETQYF. The gene calls are TRBV2 and TRBJ2-5; D is uncertain. This CDR3 is 12 amino acids long. Germline V gives CDR1 SNHLY, CDR2 FYNNEI. The V and J ends lost 7 bases and 5 bases respectively, with 11 bases between them.